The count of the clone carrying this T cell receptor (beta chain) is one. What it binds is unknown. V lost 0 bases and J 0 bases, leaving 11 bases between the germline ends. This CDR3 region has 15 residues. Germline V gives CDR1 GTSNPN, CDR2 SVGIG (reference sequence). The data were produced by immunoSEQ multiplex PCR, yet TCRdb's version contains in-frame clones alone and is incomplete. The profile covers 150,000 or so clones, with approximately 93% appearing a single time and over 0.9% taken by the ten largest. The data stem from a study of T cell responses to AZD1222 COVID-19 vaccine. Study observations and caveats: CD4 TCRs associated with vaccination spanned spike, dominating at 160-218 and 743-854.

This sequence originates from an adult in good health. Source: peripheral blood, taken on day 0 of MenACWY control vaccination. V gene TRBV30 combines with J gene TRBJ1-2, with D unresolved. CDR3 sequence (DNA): TGTGCCTGGAGTGTAATCCGGTCCACTAACTATGGCTACACCTTC. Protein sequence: CAWSVIRSTNYGYTF.